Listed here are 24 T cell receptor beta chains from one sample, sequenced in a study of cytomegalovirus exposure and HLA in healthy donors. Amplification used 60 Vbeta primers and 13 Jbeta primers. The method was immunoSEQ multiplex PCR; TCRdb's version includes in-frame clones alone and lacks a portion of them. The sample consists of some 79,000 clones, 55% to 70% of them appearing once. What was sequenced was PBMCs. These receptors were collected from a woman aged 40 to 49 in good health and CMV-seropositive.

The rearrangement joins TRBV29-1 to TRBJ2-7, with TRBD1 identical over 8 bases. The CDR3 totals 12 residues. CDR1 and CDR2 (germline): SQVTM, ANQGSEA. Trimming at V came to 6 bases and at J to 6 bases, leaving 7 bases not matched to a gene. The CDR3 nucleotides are TGCAGCGTCCAAAAAACAGGGGGCGAGCAGTACTTC. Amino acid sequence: CSVQKTGGEQYF.

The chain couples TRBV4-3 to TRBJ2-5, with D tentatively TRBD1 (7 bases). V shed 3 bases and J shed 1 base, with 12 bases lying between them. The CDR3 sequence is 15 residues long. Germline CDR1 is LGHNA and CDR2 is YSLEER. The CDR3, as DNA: TGCGCCAGCAGCCAGGGGGGACAGTCCCAAGAGACCCAGTACTTC. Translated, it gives CASSQGGQSQETQYF.

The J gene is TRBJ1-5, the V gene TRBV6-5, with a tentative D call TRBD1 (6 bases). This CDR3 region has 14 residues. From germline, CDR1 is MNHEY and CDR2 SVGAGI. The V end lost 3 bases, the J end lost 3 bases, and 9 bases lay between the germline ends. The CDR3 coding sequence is TGTGCCAGCAGTTATACAGGGCCCAATCAGCCCCAGCATTTT. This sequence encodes CASSYTGPNQPQHF.

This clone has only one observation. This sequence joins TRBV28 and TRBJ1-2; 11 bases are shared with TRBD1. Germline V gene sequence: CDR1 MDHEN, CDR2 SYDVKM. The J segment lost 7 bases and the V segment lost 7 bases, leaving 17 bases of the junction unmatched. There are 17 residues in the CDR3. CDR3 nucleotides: TGTGCCAGCACCGGATTTGGGACAGGGGGGCTTGTGGGTGGCTACACCTTC. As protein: CASTGFGTGGLVGGYTF.

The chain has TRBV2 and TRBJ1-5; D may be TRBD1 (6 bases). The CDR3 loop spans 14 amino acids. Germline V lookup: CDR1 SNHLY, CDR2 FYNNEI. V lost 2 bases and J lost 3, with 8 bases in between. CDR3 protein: CASSETGYNQPQHF. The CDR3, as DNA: TGTGCCAGCAGTGAAACAGGGTACAATCAGCCCCAGCATTTT.

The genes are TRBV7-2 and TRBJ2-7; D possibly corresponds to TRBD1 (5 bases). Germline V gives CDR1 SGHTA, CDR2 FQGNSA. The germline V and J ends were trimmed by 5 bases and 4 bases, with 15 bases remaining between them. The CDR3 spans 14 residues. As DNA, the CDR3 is TGTGCCAGCAGCCTGGCGGCAGGGCCTTACGAGCAGTACTTC. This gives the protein CASSLAAGPYEQYF.

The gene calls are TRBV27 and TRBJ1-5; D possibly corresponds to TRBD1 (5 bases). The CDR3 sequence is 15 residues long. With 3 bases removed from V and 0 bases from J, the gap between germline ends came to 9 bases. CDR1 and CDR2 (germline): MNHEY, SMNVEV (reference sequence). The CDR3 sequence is CASSFDSYSNQPQHF. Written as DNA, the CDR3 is TGTGCCAGCAGTTTCGACAGTTATAGCAATCAGCCCCAGCATTTT.

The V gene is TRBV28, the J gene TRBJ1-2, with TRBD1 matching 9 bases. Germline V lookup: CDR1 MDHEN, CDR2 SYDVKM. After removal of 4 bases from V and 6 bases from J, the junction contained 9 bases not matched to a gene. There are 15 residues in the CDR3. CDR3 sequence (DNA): TGTGCCAGCAGTTCCCCCGGGACAGGGCTAAATGGCTACACCTTC. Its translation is CASSSPGTGLNGYTF.

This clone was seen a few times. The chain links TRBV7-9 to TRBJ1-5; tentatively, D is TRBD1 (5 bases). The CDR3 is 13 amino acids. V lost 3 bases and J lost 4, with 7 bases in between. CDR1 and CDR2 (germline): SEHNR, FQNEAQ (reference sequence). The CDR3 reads CASSLTDNQPQHF. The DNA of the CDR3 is TGTGCCAGCAGCTTGACAGATAATCAGCCCCAGCATTTT.

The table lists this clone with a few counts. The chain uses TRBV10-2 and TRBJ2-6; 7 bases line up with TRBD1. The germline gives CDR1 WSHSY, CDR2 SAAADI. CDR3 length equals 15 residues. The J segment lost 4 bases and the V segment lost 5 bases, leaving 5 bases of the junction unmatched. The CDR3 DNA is TGCGCCAGCAGTTTGACAGGGTTCGGGGCCAACGTCCTGACTTTC. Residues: CASSLTGFGANVLTF.

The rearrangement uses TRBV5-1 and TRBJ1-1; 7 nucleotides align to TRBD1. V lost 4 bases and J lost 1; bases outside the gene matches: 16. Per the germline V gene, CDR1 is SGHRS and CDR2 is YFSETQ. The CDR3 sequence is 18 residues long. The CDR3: CASSPNYGQVFRNTEAFF. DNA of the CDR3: TGCGCCAGCAGCCCGAACTATGGACAGGTCTTCCGGAACACTGAAGCTTTCTTT. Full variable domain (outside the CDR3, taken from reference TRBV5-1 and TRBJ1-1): KAGVTQTPRYLIKTRGQQVTLSCSPISGHRSVSWYQQTPGQGLQFLFEYFSETQRNKGNFPGRFSGRQFSNSRSEMNVSTLELGDSALYLCASSPNYGQVFRNTEAFFGQGTRLTVV.

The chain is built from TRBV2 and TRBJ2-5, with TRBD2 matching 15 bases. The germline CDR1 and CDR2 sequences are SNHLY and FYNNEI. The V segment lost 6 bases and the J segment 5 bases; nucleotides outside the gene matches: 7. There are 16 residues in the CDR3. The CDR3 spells CASRPGLAGGRETQYF. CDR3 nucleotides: TGTGCCAGCAGACCGGGACTAGCGGGAGGCCGCGAGACCCAGTACTTC. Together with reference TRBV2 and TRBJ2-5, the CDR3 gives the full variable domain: EPEVTQTPSHQVTQMGQEVILRCVPISNHLYFYWYRQILGQKVEFLVSFYNNEISEKSEIFDDQFSVERPDGSNFTLKIRSTKLEDSAMYFCASRPGLAGGRETQYFGPGTRLLVL.

CDR3 residues: CSVETGHGYTF. The CDR3 coding sequence is TGCAGCGTTGAAACAGGGCATGGCTACACCTTC. The V gene is TRBV29-1, the J gene TRBJ1-2; D perhaps matches TRBD1 (6 bases). Per germline, CDR1 SQVTM and CDR2 ANQGSEA. The length of the CDR3 is 11 residues. Between the trimmed V and J ends, which lost 2 bases and 6 bases, there was a span of 7 bases. Together with reference TRBV29-1 and TRBJ1-2, the CDR3 gives the full variable domain: SAVISQKPSRDICQRGTSLTIQCQVDSQVTMMFWYRQQPGQSLTLIATANQGSEATYESGFVIDKFPISRPNLTFSTLTVSNMSPEDSSIYLCSVETGHGYTFGSGTRLTVV.

The CDR3 region has the DNA TGTGCCAGCAGCTTAGGACTAGCGGGAGGGCCCGAGAAGGTCCATGAGCAGTTCTTC. Encoded protein: CASSLGLAGGPEKVHEQFF. The chain joins TRBV11-2 to TRBJ2-1; 14 bases align to TRBD2. Germline assignment: CDR1 SGHAT and CDR2 FQNNGV. With V trimmed by 1 base and J by 8 bases, 13 bases remained unmatched. CDR3 length: 19 amino acids.

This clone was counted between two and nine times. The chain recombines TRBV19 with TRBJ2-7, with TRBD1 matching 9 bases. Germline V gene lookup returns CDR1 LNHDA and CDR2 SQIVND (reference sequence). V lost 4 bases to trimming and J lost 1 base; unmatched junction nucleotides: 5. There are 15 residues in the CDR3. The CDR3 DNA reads TGTGCCAGTAGTAGGGGCGGGACAGGGTCCTACGAGCAGTACTTC. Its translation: CASSRGGTGSYEQYF.

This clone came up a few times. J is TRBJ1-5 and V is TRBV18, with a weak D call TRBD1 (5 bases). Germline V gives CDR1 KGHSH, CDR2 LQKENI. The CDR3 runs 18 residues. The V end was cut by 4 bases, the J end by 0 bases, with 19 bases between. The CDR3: CASSRNGANLNSNQPQHF. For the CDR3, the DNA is TGTGCCAGCTCACGGAATGGGGCCAACCTAAATAGCAATCAGCCCCAGCATTTT.

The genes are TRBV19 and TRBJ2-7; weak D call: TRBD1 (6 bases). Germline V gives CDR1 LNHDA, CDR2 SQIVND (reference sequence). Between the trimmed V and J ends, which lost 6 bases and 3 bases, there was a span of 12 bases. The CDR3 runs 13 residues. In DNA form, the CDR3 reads TGTGCCAGTAGCCCCGAAGGGGGCTACGAGCAGTACTTC. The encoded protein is CASSPEGGYEQYF. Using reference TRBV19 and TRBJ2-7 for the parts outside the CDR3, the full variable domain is DGGITQSPKYLFRKEGQNVTLSCEQNLNHDAMYWYRQDPGQGLRLIYYSQIVNDFQKGDIAEGYSVSREKKESFPLTVTSAQKNPTAFYLCASSPEGGYEQYFGPGTRLTVT.

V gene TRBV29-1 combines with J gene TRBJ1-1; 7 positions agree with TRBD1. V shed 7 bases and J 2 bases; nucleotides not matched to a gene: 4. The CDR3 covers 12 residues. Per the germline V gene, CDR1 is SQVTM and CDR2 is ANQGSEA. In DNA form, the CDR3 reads TGCAGCGGCAGGGGGTATAACACTGAAGCTTTCTTT. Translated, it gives CSGRGYNTEAFF.

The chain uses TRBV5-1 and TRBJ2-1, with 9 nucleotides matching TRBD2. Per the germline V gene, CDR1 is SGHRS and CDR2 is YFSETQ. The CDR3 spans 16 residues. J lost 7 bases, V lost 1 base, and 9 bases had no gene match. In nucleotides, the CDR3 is TGCGCCAGCAGCTTGACGACTAGCGGAGGTACGAATGAGCAGTTCTTC. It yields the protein CASSLTTSGGTNEQFF.

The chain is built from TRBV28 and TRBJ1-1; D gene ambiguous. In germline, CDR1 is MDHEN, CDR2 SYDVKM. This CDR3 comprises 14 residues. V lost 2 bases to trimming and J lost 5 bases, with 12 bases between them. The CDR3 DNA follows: TGTGCCAGCAGTTTACGCCAGGTAGTAACTGAAGCTTTCTTT. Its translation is CASSLRQVVTEAFF.

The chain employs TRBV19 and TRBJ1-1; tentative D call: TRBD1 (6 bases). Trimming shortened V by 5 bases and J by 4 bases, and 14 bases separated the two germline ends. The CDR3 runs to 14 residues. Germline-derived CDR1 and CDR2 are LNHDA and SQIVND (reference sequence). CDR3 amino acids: CASSFGGSGTEAFF. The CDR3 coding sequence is TGTGCCAGTAGTTTTGGGGGCTCGGGCACTGAAGCTTTCTTT.

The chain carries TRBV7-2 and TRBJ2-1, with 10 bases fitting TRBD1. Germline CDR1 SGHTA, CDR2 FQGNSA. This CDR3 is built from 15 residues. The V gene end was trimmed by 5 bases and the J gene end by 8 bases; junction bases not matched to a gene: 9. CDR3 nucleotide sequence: TGTGCCAGCAGCCCCCGTGGGACAGGGGTTGATGAGCAGTTCTTC. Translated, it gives CASSPRGTGVDEQFF.

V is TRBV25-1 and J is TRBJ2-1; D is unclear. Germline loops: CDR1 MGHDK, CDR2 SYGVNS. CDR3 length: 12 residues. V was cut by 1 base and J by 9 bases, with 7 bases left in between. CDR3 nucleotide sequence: TGTGCCAGCAGTGAATTAGGCGGTGAGCAGTTCTTC. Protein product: CASSELGGEQFF.

CDR3 sequence (DNA): TGCGCCAGCAGCCAAGATTGGGCTAGCGGGAGCCTGGAGCAGTACTTC. This gives the protein CASSQDWASGSLEQYF. The V gene is TRBV4-3, the J gene TRBJ2-7; 10 bases agree with TRBD2. This CDR3 is built from 16 residues. Losses at the gene ends were 0 bases for V and 7 bases for J; bases not matched to a gene: 9. Germline V gives CDR1 LGHNA, CDR2 YSLEER.